This paragraph covers one TCR beta chain sequence. What it binds is unknown. This entry comes from a study of cytomegalovirus exposure and HLA in healthy donors. Broader study findings: Sequencing likely produced, as an artifact, a cluster of highly shared sequence variants. Common viral pathogens (according to a later analysis) appeared linked to several of the most significant clusters. Segments of the TCR beta V type were, in most cases, productive about 90% or about 30% of the time in an earlier analysis.

Germline lookup yields CDR1 SGHVS and CDR2 FNYEAQ. This CDR3 comprises 13 residues. The V end lost 5 bases, the J end lost 1 base, and 8 bases lay between the germline ends. This cohort consisted of healthy bone marrow donors. A multiplex PCR was run with 60 Vbeta primers and 13 Jbeta primers. TCRdb's copy holds only in-frame clones and misses some; the assay was immunoSEQ multiplex PCR. This table has about 160,000 clones, 80% to 90% appearing once. This sequence joins TRBV7-6 and TRBJ1-1, with D hard to call. The sequenced material came from PBMCs. This clonotype originated in a man aged 18-30 years in good health and CMV-seropositive. This CDR3 reads CASSQEQNTEAFF. The DNA of the CDR3 is TGTGCCAGCAGCCAGGAACAGAACACTGAAGCTTTCTTT.